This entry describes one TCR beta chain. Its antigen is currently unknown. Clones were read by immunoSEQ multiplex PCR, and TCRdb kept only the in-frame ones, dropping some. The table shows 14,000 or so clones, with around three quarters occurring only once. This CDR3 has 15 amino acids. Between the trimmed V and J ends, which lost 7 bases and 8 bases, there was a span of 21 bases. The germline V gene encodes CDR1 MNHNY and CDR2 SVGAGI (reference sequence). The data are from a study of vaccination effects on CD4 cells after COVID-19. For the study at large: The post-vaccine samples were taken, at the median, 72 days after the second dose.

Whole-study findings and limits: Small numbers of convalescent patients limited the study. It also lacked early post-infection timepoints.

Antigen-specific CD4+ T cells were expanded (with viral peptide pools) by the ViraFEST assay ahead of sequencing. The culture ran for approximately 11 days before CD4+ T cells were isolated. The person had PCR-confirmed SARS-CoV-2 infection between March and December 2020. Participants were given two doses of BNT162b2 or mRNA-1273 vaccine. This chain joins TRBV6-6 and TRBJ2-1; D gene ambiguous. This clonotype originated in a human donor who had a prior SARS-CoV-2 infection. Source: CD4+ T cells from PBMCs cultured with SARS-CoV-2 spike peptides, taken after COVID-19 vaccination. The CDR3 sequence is CASTGHMQAEDEQFF. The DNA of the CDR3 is TGTGCCAGCACCGGCCATATGCAGGCCGAGGATGAGCAGTTCTTC.